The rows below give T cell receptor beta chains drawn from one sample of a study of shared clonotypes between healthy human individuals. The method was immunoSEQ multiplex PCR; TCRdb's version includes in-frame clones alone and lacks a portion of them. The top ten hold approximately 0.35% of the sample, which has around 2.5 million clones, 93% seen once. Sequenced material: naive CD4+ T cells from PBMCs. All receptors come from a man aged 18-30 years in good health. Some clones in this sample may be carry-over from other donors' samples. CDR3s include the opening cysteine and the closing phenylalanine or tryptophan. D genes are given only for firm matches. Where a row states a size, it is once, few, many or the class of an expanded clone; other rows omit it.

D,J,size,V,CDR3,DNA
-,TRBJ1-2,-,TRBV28,CATEGRINYGYTF,TGTGCCACCGAGGGCAGAATCAACTATGGCTACACCTTC
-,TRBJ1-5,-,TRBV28,CASSSYRVDNQPQHF,TGTGCCAGCAGTTCCTACAGGGTGGACAATCAGCCCCAGCATTTT
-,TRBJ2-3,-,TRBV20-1,CSEWATDTQYF,TGCAGTGAATGGGCCACAGATACGCAGTATTTT
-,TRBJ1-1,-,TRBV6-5,CASSYLRGTEAFF,TGTGCCAGCAGTTACCTTAGGGGCACTGAAGCTTTCTTT
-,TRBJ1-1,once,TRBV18,CASSPSVMNTEAFF,TGTGCCAGCTCACCAAGCGTGATGAACACTGAAGCTTTCTTT
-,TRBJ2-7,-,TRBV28,CASSKTGTGSYEQYF,TGTGCCAGCAGCAAAACGGGGACTGGATCCTACGAGCAGTACTTC
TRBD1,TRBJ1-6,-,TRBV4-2,CASSQRDRTNSPLHF,TGTGCCAGCAGCCAACGGGACAGGACAAATTCACCCCTCCACTTT
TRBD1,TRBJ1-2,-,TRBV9,CASSRDRPNYGYTF,TGTGCCAGCAGCAGGGACAGACCTAACTATGGCTACACCTTC
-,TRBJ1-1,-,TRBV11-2,CASSAIRTIEAFF,TGTGCCAGCAGCGCGATCAGGACTATTGAAGCTTTCTTT
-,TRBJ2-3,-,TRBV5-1,CASSLRPADTQYF,TGCGCCAGCAGCTTAAGGCCAGCAGATACGCAGTATTTT
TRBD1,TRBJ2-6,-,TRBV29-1,CSVMGQISGANVLTF,TGCAGCGTTATGGGACAGATCTCTGGGGCCAACGTCCTGACTTTC
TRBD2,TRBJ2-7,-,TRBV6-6,CASSKAGTSGYEQYF,TGTGCCAGCAGTAAAGCTGGGACTAGCGGCTACGAGCAGTACTTC
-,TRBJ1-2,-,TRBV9,CASSVFGGNYGYTF,TGTGCCAGCAGCGTCTTCGGGGGTAACTATGGCTACACCTTC
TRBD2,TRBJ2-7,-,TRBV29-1,CSVTTTRGDEQYF,TGCAGCGTCACGACTACACGGGGGGACGAGCAGTACTTC
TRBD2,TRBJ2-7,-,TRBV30,CAWSRNGGAEQYF,TGTGCCTGGAGCAGGAACGGGGGGGCCGAGCAGTACTTC